These 32 T cell receptor beta chains share one sample of origin, sequenced in a study of blood T cell repertoires in COVID-19. Repertoires were generated with immunoSEQ multiplex PCR, while TCRdb's copy carries only in-frame clones and drops some. This table holds about 160,000 clones, over 75% found once. Material for sequencing was PBMCs or T cells enriched from blood (not recorded which). Receptors originate from a woman aged 45-65 years who had recovered from COVID-19.

The CDR3 region is CACRGSYEQYF. CDR3 nucleotides: TGTGCCTGTCGCGGGTCCTACGAGCAGTACTTC. V gene TRBV30 combines with J gene TRBJ2-7; D possibly corresponds to TRBD2 (5 bases). The V and J ends lost 6 bases and 1 base respectively, with 7 bases between them. The CDR3 loop spans 11 amino acids. Per the germline V gene, CDR1 is GTSNPN and CDR2 is SVGIG (reference sequence).

V gene TRBV4-1 combines with J gene TRBJ2-1; D uncertain. V was cut by 2 bases and J by 7 bases, with 15 bases left in between. CDR1 is MGHRA, CDR2 YSYEKL, per germline. CDR3 length: 15 residues. The CDR3 spells CASSQPSSRWNEQFF. The CDR3 nucleotides read TGCGCCAGCAGCCAACCCTCTTCTAGGTGGAATGAGCAGTTCTTC.

CDR3 sequence reads: CASSTKRVYQPQHF. CDR3 DNA sequence: TGTGCCAGTAGTACTAAACGGGTCTATCAGCCCCAGCATTTT. This rearrangement joins TRBV19 to TRBJ1-5; D remains unclear. The CDR3 covers 14 residues. From germline, CDR1 is LNHDA and CDR2 SQIVND (reference sequence). V lost 4 bases and J lost 5, with 12 bases in between.

The chain has TRBV5-1 and TRBJ2-7; TRBD1 agrees at 9 bases. Germline CDR1 is SGHRS and CDR2 is YFSETQ. This CDR3 region has 13 residues. The ends lost 4 bases at V and 7 bases at J; junction bases unmatched: 6. CDR3 DNA sequence: TGCGCCAGCAGCCGACAGGGGGACAATGAGCAGTACTTC. It yields the protein CASSRQGDNEQYF.

This clone appeared a single time. The V gene is TRBV3-1 (or the pseudogene TRBV3-2), the J gene TRBJ2-7; 10 positions match TRBD1. With 4 bases clipped from V and 3 bases from J, the junction kept 3 bases outside the gene matches. The germline gives CDR1 LGHDT, CDR2 YNNKEL (reference sequence). The CDR3 spans 14 residues. DNA of the CDR3: TGTGCCAGCAGCCTCCGGGACAGGGGCTACGAGCAGTACTTC. Translation: CASSLRDRGYEQYF.

The V and J genes are TRBV12-3 or TRBV12-4 and TRBJ2-7, with a weak D call TRBD2 (5 bases). With 3 bases removed from V and 2 bases from J, the gap between germline ends came to 8 bases. This CDR3 spans 13 amino acids. This CDR3 is CASSFTRTYEQYF. CDR3 nucleotide sequence: TGTGCCAGCAGTTTTACTAGGACCTACGAGCAGTACTTC.

CDR3 sequence: CASTTTGSGELFF. The CDR3 nucleotides are TGTGCCAGCACCACCACAGGATCCGGGGAGCTGTTTTTT. The chain employs TRBV5-5 and TRBJ2-2, with D maybe TRBD1 (5 bases). There are 13 residues in the CDR3. V was trimmed by 6 bases and J by 6 bases, leaving 12 bases between them. Germline V gives CDR1 SGHKS, CDR2 YYEKEE (reference sequence).

This clone was picked up one time. The chain is built from TRBV7-9 and TRBJ1-4; 8 bases fit TRBD1. The CDR3 totals 15 residues. Germline V gene lookup returns CDR1 SEHNR and CDR2 FQNEAQ (reference sequence). The V gene end was trimmed by 2 bases and the J gene end by 5 bases; junction bases not matched to a gene: 4. CDR3 nucleotide sequence: TGTGCCAGCAGCTTATGGACAGGGACCAATGAAAAACTGTTTTTT. Amino acid sequence: CASSLWTGTNEKLFF.

This chain joins TRBV15 and TRBJ1-2, with unresolved D. From germline, CDR1 is LNHNV and CDR2 YYDKDF (reference sequence). CDR3 length: 11 residues. Trimming took 4 bases from V and 5 from J, leaving 5 bases between them. CDR3 nucleotide sequence: TGTGCCACCAGCAACGGGTATGGCTACACCTTC. Protein product: CATSNGYGYTF.

A single count supports this clone. This rearrangement joins TRBV20-1 to TRBJ1-5; D call uncertain. V was pared by 3 bases and J by 2 bases, with 14 bases between. CDR1 is DFQATT, CDR2 SNEGSKA, per germline (reference sequence). The CDR3 is made up of 15 amino acids. The CDR3 region is CSASSPAGGNQPQHF. In DNA, the CDR3 is TGCAGTGCTAGTTCCCCGGCGGGAGGCAATCAGCCCCAGCATTTT.

This chain links TRBV28 with TRBJ2-7, with D tentatively TRBD1 (6 bases). Trimming took off 4 bases at V and 0 bases at J, with 10 bases between the two ends. Looked up from germline, CDR1 is MDHEN and CDR2 is SYDVKM. This CDR3 spans 14 amino acids. CDR3 coding DNA: TGTGCCAGCAGTTGGGACACCTACTCCTACGAGCAGTACTTC. Its translation: CASSWDTYSYEQYF. Full variable domain (outside the CDR3, taken from reference TRBV28 and TRBJ2-7): DVKVTQSSRYLVKRTGEKVFLECVQDMDHENMFWYRQDPGLGLRLIYFSYDVKMKEKGDIPEGYSVSREKKERFSLILESASTNQTSMYLCASSWDTYSYEQYFGPGTRLTVT.

V gene TRBV27 combines with J gene TRBJ1-3; 8 positions agree with TRBD1. V gave up 5 bases and J gave up 1 base; unmatched junction bases: 10. This CDR3 is built from 17 residues. Germline V gene data show CDR1 as MNHEY and CDR2 as SMNVEV (reference sequence). The CDR3 spells CASSPRQGKTSGNTIYF. CDR3 sequence (DNA): TGTGCCAGCAGTCCGAGACAGGGGAAGACTTCTGGAAACACCATATATTTT.

This chain uses TRBV15 with TRBJ1-2; 8 positions match TRBD1. CDR3 size: 18 residues. CDR1 is LNHNV and CDR2 is YYDKDF in the germline V gene (reference sequence). Germline trimming cut 0 bases from V and 4 bases from J; bases unmatched to any gene: 13. The CDR3 here is CATSRDRAGGAGSYGYTF. The CDR3 DNA follows: TGTGCCACCAGCAGAGATCGGGCAGGGGGCGCTGGGTCCTATGGCTACACCTTC.

This chain joins TRBV7-9 and TRBJ2-7; 12 positions agree with TRBD1. The junction had 8 bases not matched to a gene; V was cut back by 2 bases and J by 6 bases. The CDR3 consists of 16 residues. From germline, CDR1 is SEHNR and CDR2 FQNEAQ (reference sequence). For the CDR3, the DNA is TGTGCCAGCAGCTTAATAGGGACAGGGGGCTTCGCCGAGCAGTACTTC. Translation gives CASSLIGTGGFAEQYF.

V gene TRBV23-1 combines with J gene TRBJ1-6; no reliable D call. TRBV23-1 is treated as an ORF (open reading frame) with a function not yet certain. V was shortened by 11 bases and J by 9 bases, with 11 bases between the two germline ends. The CDR3 loop spans 11 amino acids. Here the CDR3 reads CAGDEGSPLHF. The CDR3 DNA reads as TGCGCCGGGGATGAGGGTTCACCCCTCCACTTT.

The V gene is TRBV29-1, the J gene TRBJ1-1, with 7 bases fitting TRBD1. Losses at the gene ends were 6 bases for V and 1 base for J; bases not matched to a gene: 11. This CDR3 has 15 residues. CDR1 is SQVTM, CDR2 ANQGSEA, per germline. CDR3 protein: CSVQGVGLKNTEAFF. The CDR3 DNA sequence: TGCAGCGTGCAGGGGGTTGGTCTCAAGAACACTGAAGCTTTCTTT.

This clone was counted once. The chain joins TRBV15 to TRBJ1-2; D call uncertain. CDR1 is LNHNV and CDR2 is YYDKDF in the germline V gene (reference sequence). The CDR3 is 16 residues long. Trimming cost V 0 bases and J 4 bases, with 15 bases left between them. CDR3 sequence (DNA): TGTGCCACCAGCAGAGATTTGTATGAGAGGGTCTATGGCTACACCTTC. The encoded protein is CATSRDLYERVYGYTF.

V gene TRBV5-8 combines with J gene TRBJ2-1; 12 bases align to TRBD2. V gave up 1 base and J gave up 7 bases; unmatched junction bases: 3. The CDR3 totals 15 residues. The germline CDR1 and CDR2 sequences are SGHTS and YDEGEE. DNA for the CDR3: TGTGCCAGCAGCTTGTCTAGCGGGAGGGCGAATGAGCAGTTCTTC. Translated: CASSLSSGRANEQFF. The full variable domain, its missing parts supplied by reference TRBV5-8 and TRBJ2-1, is EAGVTQSPTHLIKTRGQQATLRCSPISGHTSVYWYQQALGLGLQFLLWYDEGEERNRGNFPPRFSGRQFPNYSSELNVNALELEDSALYLCASSLSSGRANEQFFGPGTRLTVL.

The chain links TRBV18 to TRBJ1-1; a weak D match, TRBD1 (6 bases). This CDR3 is built from 13 residues. V dropped 6 bases and J dropped 2 bases, with 10 bases sitting between them. Per germline, CDR1 KGHSH and CDR2 LQKENI. The CDR3 nucleotides read TGTGCCAGCTCTTCAGGGGCCAACACTGAAGCTTTCTTT. Its protein is CASSSGANTEAFF.

This clone was observed a few times. The rearrangement uses TRBV5-4 and TRBJ2-2; 11 bases line up with TRBD2. CDR1 and CDR2 (germline): SGHNT, YYREEE (reference sequence). J was trimmed by 5 bases and V by 2 bases; bases with no gene match: 5. The length of the CDR3 is 16 residues. CDR3 protein: CASSFGTSGATGELFF. CDR3 coding DNA: TGTGCCAGCAGCTTCGGGACTAGCGGAGCTACCGGGGAGCTGTTTTTT.

V and J are TRBV19 and TRBJ1-5; D ambiguous. Looked up from germline, CDR1 is LNHDA and CDR2 is SQIVND (reference sequence). Trimming pared 8 bases from V and 0 bases from J, leaving 14 bases between. The CDR3 spans 15 residues. The CDR3 nucleotides read TGTGCCAGTGGAGAGGGATTTTTTAGCAATCAGCCCCAGCATTTT. Translating it yields CASGEGFFSNQPQHF.

This chain links TRBV4-1 with TRBJ2-2; 8 positions match TRBD1. V trimming: 1 base; J trimming: 4 bases; junction bases outside the gene matches: 14. The CDR3 contains 19 residues. Germline values: CDR1 MGHRA, CDR2 YSYEKL. In nucleotides, the CDR3 is TGCGCCAGCAGCCAAGTGCGGTTCAGGGGGCCCACTATCACCGGGGAGCTGTTTTTT. The encoded protein is CASSQVRFRGPTITGELFF.

The V and J genes are TRBV19 and TRBJ1-1; D may be TRBD1 (5 bases). This CDR3 contains 14 residues. V dropped 7 bases and J dropped 0 bases, with 12 bases sitting between them. Germline V lookup: CDR1 LNHDA, CDR2 SQIVND (reference sequence). CDR3 in DNA: TGTGCCAGTACCCCGGACAAAATGAACACTGAAGCTTTCTTT. Translating gives CASTPDKMNTEAFF.

The chain is built from TRBV4-2 and TRBJ2-5, with a possible D match to TRBD2 (6 bases). Germline V gene data show CDR1 as LGHNA and CDR2 as YNFKEQ. The V end was cut by 1 base, the J end by 1 base, with 10 bases between. The CDR3 is 15 residues long. The CDR3 DNA reads as TGTGCCAGCAGCCAAGTGGAGGGAGGCCAAGAGACCCAGTACTTC. Translating gives CASSQVEGGQETQYF.

The gene calls are TRBV15 and TRBJ2-7; the D is unclear. V lost 3 bases, J lost 2 bases, and 8 bases lay in between. This CDR3 is built from 13 residues. CDR1 LNHNV and CDR2 YYDKDF come from the germline V gene (reference sequence). CDR3 DNA: TGTGCCACCAGCAGGACCCAGGCCTACGAGCAGTACTTC. This encodes CATSRTQAYEQYF. Filled out from reference TRBV15 and TRBJ2-7, the complete variable domain reads DAMVIQNPRYQVTQFGKPVTLSCSQTLNHNVMYWYQQKSSQAPKLLFHYYDKDFNNEADTPDNFQSRRPNTSFCFLDIRSPGLGDTAMYLCATSRTQAYEQYFGPGTRLTVT.

The V call is TRBV2, the J call TRBJ2-7; 9 nucleotides line up with TRBD1. The germline gives CDR1 SNHLY, CDR2 FYNNEI. V lost 6 bases and J lost 1; bases outside the gene matches: 7. The CDR3 loop spans 15 amino acids. CDR3 nucleotide sequence: TGTGCCAGCAGGTGGGAGACAGGGGGATCCTACGAGCAGTACTTC. Amino acid sequence: CASRWETGGSYEQYF.

The table lists this clone with a few counts. One junction end does not reproduce the germline sequence, and a read error may be involved. V and J are TRBV7-7 and TRBJ2-2, with D possibly TRBD2 on 5 matching bases. The CDR3 has 15 residues. Germline CDR1 reads SSHAT; CDR2 reads FNYEAQ (reference sequence). The CDR3 region is CASSLAPVDTGELFF. DNA for the CDR3: TGTGCTAGCAGCTTAGCGCCGGTGGACACCGGGGAGCTGTTTTTT.

The chain links TRBV5-4 to TRBJ2-3, with TRBD2 matching 7 bases. Germline trimming cut 4 bases from V and 2 bases from J; bases unmatched to any gene: 7. This CDR3 is built from 15 residues. Germline CDR1 SGHNT, CDR2 YYREEE (reference sequence). The CDR3 protein is CASSRGGSYTDTQYF. CDR3 coding DNA: TGTGCCAGCAGCCGGGGAGGGTCATACACAGATACGCAGTATTTT.

The chain has TRBV5-8 and TRBJ2-3; D call uncertain. The V end was cut by 0 bases, the J end by 3 bases, with 5 bases between. This CDR3 comprises 13 residues. The germline V gene encodes CDR1 SGHTS and CDR2 YDEGEE. Here the CDR3 reads CASSLAQTDTQYF. DNA of the CDR3: TGTGCCAGCAGCTTGGCCCAAACAGATACGCAGTATTTT.

The CDR3 reads CAWSGTGPSEQYF. CDR3 nucleotides: TGTGCCTGGAGTGGAACAGGGCCTTCCGAGCAGTACTTC. The chain couples TRBV30 to TRBJ2-7, with D possibly being TRBD1 (6 bases). Trimming removed 1 base at V and 6 bases at J, with 13 bases between. CDR3 length equals 13 residues. The germline gives CDR1 GTSNPN, CDR2 SVGIG (reference sequence).

This rearrangement joins TRBV2 to TRBJ1-2, with D perhaps matching TRBD1 (6 bases). The CDR3 loop spans 12 amino acids. Germline CDR1 SNHLY, CDR2 FYNNEI. The ends were cut back, 9 bases at V and 4 bases at J, with 12 bases in the middle. The DNA of the CDR3 is TGTGCCAGAAGTATGGACAGCTATGGCTACACCTTC. Protein product: CARSMDSYGYTF.

The chain is built from TRBV20-1 and TRBJ2-1; TRBD2 aligns across 15 bases. CDR1 is DFQATT, CDR2 SNEGSKA, per germline (reference sequence). This CDR3 contains 19 residues. Trimming took 3 bases from V and 4 from J; bases not matched to a gene: 13. The CDR3 loop is CSASDRGLAGGRKYNEQFF. In nucleotides, the CDR3 is TGCAGTGCTAGTGACCGAGGACTAGCGGGAGGGCGGAAGTACAATGAGCAGTTCTTC.